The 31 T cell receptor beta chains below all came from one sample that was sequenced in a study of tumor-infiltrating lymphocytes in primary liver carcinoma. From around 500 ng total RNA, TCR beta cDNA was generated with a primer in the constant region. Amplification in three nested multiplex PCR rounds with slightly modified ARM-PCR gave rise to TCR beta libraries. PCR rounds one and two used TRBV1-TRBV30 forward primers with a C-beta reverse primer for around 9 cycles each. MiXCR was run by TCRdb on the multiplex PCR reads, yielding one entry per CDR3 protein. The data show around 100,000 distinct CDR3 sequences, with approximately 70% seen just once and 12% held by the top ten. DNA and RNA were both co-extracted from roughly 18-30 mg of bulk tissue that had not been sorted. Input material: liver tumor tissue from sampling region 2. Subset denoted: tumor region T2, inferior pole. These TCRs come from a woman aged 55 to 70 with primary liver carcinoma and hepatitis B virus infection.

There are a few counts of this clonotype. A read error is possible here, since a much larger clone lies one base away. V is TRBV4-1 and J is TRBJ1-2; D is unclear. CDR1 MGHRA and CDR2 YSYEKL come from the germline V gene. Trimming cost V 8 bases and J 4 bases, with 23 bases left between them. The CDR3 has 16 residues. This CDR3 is CASGRTDQDGLYGYTF. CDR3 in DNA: TGCGCCAGCGGCAGGACGGACCAAGACGGTCTCTATGGCTACACCTTC.

The CDR3 bases are TGTGTCAGAAGCCGAACAGATACGCAGTATTTT. This gives the protein CVRSRTDTQYF. The V call is TRBV11-2, the J call TRBJ2-3, with unresolved D. Germline V gene lookup returns CDR1 SGHAT and CDR2 FQNNGV. The CDR3 covers 11 residues.

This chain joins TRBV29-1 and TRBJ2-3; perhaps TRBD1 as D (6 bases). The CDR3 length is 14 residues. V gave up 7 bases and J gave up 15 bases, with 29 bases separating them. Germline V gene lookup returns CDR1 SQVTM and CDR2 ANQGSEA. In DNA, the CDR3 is TGCAGCGCGGGGTTCGGACAGCGCACATATACACACTATTTT. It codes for CSAGFGQRTYTHYF.

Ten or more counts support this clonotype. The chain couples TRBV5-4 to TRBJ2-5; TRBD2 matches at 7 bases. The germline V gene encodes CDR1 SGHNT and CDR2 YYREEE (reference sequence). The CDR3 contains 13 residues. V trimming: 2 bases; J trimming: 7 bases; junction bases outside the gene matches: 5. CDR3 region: CASSLGEGLTQYF. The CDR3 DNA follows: TGTGCCAGCAGCTTAGGGGAGGGCCTGACCCAGTACTTC.

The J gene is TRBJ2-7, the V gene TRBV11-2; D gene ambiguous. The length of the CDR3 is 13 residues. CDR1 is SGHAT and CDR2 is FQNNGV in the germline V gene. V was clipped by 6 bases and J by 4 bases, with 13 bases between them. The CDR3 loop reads CASSPAESYEQYF. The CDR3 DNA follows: TGTGCCAGCAGTCCGGCAGAATCGTACGAGCAGTACTTC. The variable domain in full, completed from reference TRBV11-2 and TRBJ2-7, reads EAGVAQSPRYKIIEKRQSVAFWCNPISGHATLYWYQQILGQGPKLLIQFQNNGVVDDSQLPKDRFSAERLKGVDSTLKIQPAKLEDSAVYLCASSPAESYEQYFGPGTRLTVT.

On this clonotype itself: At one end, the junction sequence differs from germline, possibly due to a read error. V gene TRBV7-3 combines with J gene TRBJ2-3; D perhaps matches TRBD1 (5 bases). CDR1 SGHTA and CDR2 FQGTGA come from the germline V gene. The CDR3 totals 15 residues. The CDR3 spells CASSIQGSGTYTQYF. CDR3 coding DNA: TGTGCCAGCAGCATCCAGGGATCCGGCACATATACGCAGTATTTT.

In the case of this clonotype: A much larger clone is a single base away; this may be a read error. In DNA form, the CDR3 reads TGTGCCAGCAGCCCGACCGGGACAGGGAATTATCAGCCCCAGCATTTT. Translation gives CASSPTGTGNYQPQHF. The chain couples TRBV7-8 to TRBJ1-5, with TRBD1 matching over 9 bases. This CDR3 has 16 amino acids. Trimming cost V 5 bases and J 5 bases; bases outside gene matches: 10. CDR1 and CDR2 from the germline V gene are SGHVS and FQNEAQ.

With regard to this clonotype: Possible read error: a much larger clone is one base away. The CDR3 reads CASSNRNTEAFF. The CDR3 coding sequence is TGTGCCAGCAGCAACAGGAACACTGAAGCTTTCTTT. The chain joins TRBV21-1 to TRBJ1-1. TRBV21-1 counts as a pseudogene. CDR3 length: 12 residues.

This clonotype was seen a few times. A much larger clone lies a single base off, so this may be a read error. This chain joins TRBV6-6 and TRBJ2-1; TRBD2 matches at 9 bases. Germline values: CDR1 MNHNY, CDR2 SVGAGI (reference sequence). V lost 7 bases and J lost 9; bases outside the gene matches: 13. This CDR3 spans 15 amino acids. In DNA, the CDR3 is TGTGCCAGCATACCACTAGCGGGCTTCGGGGGTGAGCAGTTCTTC. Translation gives CASIPLAGFGGEQFF.

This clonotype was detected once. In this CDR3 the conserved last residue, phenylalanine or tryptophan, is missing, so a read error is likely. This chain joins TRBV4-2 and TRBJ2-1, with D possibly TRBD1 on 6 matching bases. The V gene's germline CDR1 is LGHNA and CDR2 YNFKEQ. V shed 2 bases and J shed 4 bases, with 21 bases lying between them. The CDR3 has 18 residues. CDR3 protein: CASSQQGQGTISYNEQFL. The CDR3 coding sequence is TGTGCCAGCAGCCAACAGGGCCAGGGGACGATTTCATACAATGAGCAGTTCCTC.

CDR3 residues: CASSESGRYQPQHF. In DNA form, the CDR3 reads TGTGCCAGCAGTGAATCTGGTCGTTATCAGCCCCAGCATTTT. This rearrangement joins TRBV2 to TRBJ1-5; D call uncertain. The CDR3 has 14 residues. V lost 2 bases and J lost 5, with 10 bases in between. CDR1 is SNHLY and CDR2 is FYNNEI in the germline V gene.

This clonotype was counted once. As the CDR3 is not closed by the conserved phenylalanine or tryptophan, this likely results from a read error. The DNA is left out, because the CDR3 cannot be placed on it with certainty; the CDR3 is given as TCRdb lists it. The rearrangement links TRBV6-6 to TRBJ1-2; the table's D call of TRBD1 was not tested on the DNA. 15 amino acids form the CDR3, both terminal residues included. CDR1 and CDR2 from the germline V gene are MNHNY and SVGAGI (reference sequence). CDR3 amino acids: CASSHGPRDGYGYIL.

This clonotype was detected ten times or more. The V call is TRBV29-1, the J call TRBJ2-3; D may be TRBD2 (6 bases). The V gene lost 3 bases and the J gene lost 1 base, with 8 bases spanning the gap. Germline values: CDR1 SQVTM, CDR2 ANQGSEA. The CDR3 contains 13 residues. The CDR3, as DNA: TGCAGCGTTGATCCGGGGGGCACAGATACGCAGTATTTT. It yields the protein CSVDPGGTDTQYF.

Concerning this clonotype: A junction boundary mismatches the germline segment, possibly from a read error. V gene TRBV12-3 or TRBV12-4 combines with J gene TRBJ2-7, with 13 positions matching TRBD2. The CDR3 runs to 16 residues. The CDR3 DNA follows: TGTGCCTGCAGTCTTCGAAAGGGACTAGCGGGAAGGGAGCAGTACTTC. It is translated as CACSLRKGLAGREQYF.

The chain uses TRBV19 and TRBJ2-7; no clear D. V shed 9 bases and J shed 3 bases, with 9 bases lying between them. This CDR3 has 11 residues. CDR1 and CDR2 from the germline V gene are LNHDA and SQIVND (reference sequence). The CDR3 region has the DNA TGTGCCAGATGTCAGATCTACGAGCAGTACTTC. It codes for CARCQIYEQYF.

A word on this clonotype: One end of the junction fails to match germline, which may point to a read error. The CDR3, as DNA: TGTGTCAGCAGCTTAACCCACGGACAGGGGTACAGGGGTGAGCAGTCATTC. It encodes CVSSLTHGQGYRGEQSF. The V gene is TRBV11-2, the J gene TRBJ2-1; TRBD1 agrees at 9 bases. This CDR3 spans 17 amino acids. Germline assignment: CDR1 SGHAT and CDR2 FQNNGV.

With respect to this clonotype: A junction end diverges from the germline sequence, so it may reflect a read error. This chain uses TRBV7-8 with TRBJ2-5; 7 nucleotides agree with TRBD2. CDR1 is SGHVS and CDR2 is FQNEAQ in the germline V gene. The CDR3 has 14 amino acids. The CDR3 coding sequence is TGTGTCAGCAGCTTCCGGGAGGCCCAAGAGACCCAGTACTTC. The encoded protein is CVSSFREAQETQYF.

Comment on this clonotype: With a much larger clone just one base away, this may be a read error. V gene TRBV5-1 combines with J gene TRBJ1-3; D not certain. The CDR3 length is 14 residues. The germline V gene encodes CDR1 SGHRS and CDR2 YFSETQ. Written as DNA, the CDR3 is TGCGCCAGCGGCTTGGATTACCCTGGAAACACCATATATTTT. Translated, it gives CASGLDYPGNTIYF.

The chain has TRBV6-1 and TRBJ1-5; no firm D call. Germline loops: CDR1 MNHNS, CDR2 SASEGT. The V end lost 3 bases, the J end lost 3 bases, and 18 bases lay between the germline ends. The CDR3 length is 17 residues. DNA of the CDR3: TGTGCCAGCAGTGAGATGGGCAGCCGGTATACCAATCAGCCCCAGCATTTT. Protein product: CASSEMGSRYTNQPQHF.

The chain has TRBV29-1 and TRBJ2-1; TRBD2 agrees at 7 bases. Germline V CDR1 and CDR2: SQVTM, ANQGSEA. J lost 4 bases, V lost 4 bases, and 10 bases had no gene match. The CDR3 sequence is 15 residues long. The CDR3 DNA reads TGCAGCGTTGGGAGGTCTAGCGGTACGTACAATGAGCAGTTCTTC. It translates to CSVGRSSGTYNEQFF.

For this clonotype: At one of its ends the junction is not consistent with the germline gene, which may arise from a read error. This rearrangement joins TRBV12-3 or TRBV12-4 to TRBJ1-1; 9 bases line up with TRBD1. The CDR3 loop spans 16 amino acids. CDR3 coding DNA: TGTGCCAGCAGTGCAGGAACCGGACAGGGGAACACTGAAGTTTCCTTT. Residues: CASSAGTGQGNTEVSF.

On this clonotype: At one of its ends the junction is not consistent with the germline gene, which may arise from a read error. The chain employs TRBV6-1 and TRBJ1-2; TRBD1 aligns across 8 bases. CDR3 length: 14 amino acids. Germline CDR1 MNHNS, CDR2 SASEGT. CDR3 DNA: TGTGTCAGCACCTCCGGGACAGGAGCTTGGTGGTGTTCTTTC. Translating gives CVSTSGTGAWWCSF.

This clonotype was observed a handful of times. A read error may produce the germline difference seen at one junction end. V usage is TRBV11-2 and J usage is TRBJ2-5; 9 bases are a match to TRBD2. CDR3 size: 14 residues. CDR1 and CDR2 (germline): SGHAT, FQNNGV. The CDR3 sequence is CASNFSGSKETQYF. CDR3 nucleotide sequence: TGTGCCAGCAACTTTAGCGGGAGCAAAGAGACCCAATACTTC.

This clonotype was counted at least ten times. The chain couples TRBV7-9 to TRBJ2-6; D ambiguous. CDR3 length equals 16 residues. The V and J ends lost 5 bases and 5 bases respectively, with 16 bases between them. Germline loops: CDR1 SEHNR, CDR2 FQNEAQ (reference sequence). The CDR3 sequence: CASSPTVGYWANVLTF. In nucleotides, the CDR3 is TGTGCCAGCAGCCCCACCGTCGGGTACTGGGCCAACGTCCTGACTTTC.

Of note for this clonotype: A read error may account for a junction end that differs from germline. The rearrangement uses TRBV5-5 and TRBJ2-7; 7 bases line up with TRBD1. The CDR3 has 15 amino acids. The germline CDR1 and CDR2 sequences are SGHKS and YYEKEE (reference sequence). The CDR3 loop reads CVSSFGTATGYEQYF. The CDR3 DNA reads TGCGTCAGCAGCTTTGGGACAGCCACCGGCTACGAGCAGTACTTC.

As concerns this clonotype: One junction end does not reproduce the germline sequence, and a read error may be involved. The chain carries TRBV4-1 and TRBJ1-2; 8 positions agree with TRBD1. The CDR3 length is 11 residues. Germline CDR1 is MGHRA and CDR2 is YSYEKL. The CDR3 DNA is TGCGCCAGCAGCCGGGACAGGAACTACATCTTC. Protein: CASSRDRNYIF.

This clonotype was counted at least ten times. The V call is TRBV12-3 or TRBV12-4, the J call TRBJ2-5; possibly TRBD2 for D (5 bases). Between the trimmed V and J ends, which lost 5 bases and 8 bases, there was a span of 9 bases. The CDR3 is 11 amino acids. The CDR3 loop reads CASSTDYTQYF. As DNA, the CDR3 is TGTGCCAGCAGTACTGACTACACCCAGTACTTC.

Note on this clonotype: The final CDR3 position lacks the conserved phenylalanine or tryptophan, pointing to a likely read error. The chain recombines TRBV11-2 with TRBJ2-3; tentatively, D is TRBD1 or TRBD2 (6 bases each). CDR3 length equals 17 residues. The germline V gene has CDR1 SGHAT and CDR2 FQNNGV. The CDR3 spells CASRLGGLTYTSDTQYI. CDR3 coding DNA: TGTGCCAGCAGGTTAGGGGGACTGACGTACACGTCAGATACGCAGTATATT.

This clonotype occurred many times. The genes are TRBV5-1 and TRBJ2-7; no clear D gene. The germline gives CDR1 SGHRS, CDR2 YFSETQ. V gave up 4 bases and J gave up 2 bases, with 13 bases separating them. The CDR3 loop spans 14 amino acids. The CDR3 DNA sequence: TGCGCCAGCAGCGAGTATATAGGCCCCTACGAGCAGTACTTC. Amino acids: CASSEYIGPYEQYF.

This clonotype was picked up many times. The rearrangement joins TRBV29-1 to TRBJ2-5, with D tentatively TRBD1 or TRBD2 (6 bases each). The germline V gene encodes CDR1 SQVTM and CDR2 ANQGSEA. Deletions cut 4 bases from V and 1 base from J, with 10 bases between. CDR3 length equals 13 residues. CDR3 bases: TGCAGCGTTGCGCGGGACATCCAAGAGACCCAGTACTTC. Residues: CSVARDIQETQYF.

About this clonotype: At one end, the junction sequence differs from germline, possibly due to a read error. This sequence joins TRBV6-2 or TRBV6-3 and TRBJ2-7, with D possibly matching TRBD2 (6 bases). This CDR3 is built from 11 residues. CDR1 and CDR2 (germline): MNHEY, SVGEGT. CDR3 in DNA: TGTGCCAGCAGTGAGGACTACGAGAAGTACTTC. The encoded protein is CASSEDYEKYF.